These 8 T cell receptor beta chains were sequenced from one sample in a study of blood T cells in healthy people across ages. Sample-barcoded 5' priming and a J-beta primer mix drove a second PCR of about 6 to 12 cycles. A single record per CDR3 protein comes from TCRdb applying MiXCR to the 5' RACE reads. The sample carries 600,000 to 650,000 distinct CDR3 sequences, 58% recorded once. Specimen: blood. These receptors all stem from a man in his 60s in good health.

This clonotype has only a few counts. The chain carries TRBV20-1 and TRBJ2-5; 8 nucleotides match TRBD2. The length of the CDR3 is 14 residues. CDR1 is DFQATT and CDR2 is SNEGSKA in the germline V gene (reference sequence). The V segment lost 3 bases and the J segment 4 bases; nucleotides outside the gene matches: 7. The CDR3 DNA reads TGCAGTGCTAGCGGGGGGGCGGGCCGAGAGACCCAGTACTTC. Encoded protein: CSASGGAGRETQYF.

V gene TRBV2 combines with J gene TRBJ1-2, with TRBD1 matching over 7 bases. The CDR3 contains 14 residues. With V trimmed by 5 bases and J by 8 bases, 11 bases remained unmatched. The germline V gene encodes CDR1 SNHLY and CDR2 FYNNEI. CDR3 sequence (DNA): TGTGCCAGCAGTACGGGACAGAGTCTGGGAGGCTACACCTTC. This translates into CASSTGQSLGGYTF. Looking up the rest from reference TRBV2 and TRBJ1-2 gives the full variable domain: EPEVTQTPSHQVTQMGQEVILRCVPISNHLYFYWYRQILGQKVEFLVSFYNNEISEKSEIFDDQFSVERPDGSNFTLKIRSTKLEDSAMYFCASSTGQSLGGYTFGSGTRLTVV.

V gene TRBV4-3 combines with J gene TRBJ1-2; unclear D gene. This CDR3 has 17 residues. V lost 2 bases, J lost 0 bases, and 16 bases lay in between. From germline, CDR1 is LGHNA and CDR2 YSLEER. Written as DNA, the CDR3 is TGCGCCAGCAGCCAACGAACGCCCAGTACAGCTAACTATGGCTACACCTTC. Protein: CASSQRTPSTANYGYTF.

This clonotype was detected many times. This chain uses TRBV29-1 with TRBJ2-5; TRBD1 matches at 7 bases. Germline V gene lookup returns CDR1 SQVTM and CDR2 ANQGSEA. Trimming removed 7 bases from V and 4 bases from J; junction bases left unmatched: 9. The CDR3 runs to 13 residues. CDR3 sequence: CSDRQGGRETQYF. The CDR3 DNA reads TGCAGCGACCGACAGGGTGGTCGAGAGACCCAGTACTTC.

The chain joins TRBV7-2 to TRBJ1-1; no clear D gene. Germline-derived CDR1 and CDR2 are SGHTA and FQGNSA. This CDR3 spans 13 amino acids. Trimming stripped 2 bases from V and 3 bases from J, with 7 bases between. The CDR3 DNA sequence: TGTGCCAGCAGCTTAAATGCGGACACTGAAGCTTTCTTT. Residues: CASSLNADTEAFF.

This clonotype was seen ten or more times. The chain links TRBV4-1 to TRBJ2-7; TRBD1 agrees at 10 bases. Trimming removed 1 base from V and 2 bases from J; junction bases left unmatched: 2. Germline CDR1 and CDR2: MGHRA and YSYEKL. The CDR3 loop spans 15 amino acids. CDR3 in DNA: TGCGCCAGCAGCCAAGGGACAGGGGGAACCTACGAGCAGTACTTC. Its translation is CASSQGTGGTYEQYF.

Ten or more counts support this clonotype. The chain uses TRBV10-1 and TRBJ2-5; no clear D gene. The CDR3 loop spans 14 amino acids. Per the germline V gene, CDR1 is WNHNN and CDR2 is SYGVQD (reference sequence). V lost 0 bases to trimming and J lost 1 base, with 6 bases between them. The CDR3 here is CASSESQGQETQYF. The CDR3 DNA reads as TGCGCCAGCAGTGAGTCACAAGGCCAAGAGACCCAGTACTTC.

This clonotype was counted only a few times. V is TRBV6-5 and J is TRBJ1-6; D remains unclear. Trimming cost V 8 bases and J 4 bases, with 12 bases left between them. CDR3 length equals 14 residues. Germline loops: CDR1 MNHEY, CDR2 SVGAGI. The CDR3 coding sequence is TGTGCCAGCGGGGAGCGCCCATATAATTCACCCCTCCACTTT. This sequence encodes CASGERPYNSPLHF.